A single TCR beta chain is shown here with its context. Its antigen is still unknown. Expressed TCRB transcripts were sequenced because the entire RNA isolate underwent reverse transcription. Sequenced naive, central memory and regulatory T cell samples produced an average of about 3.57 million reads. The table came from immunoSEQ multiplex PCR; TCRdb's copy has only in-frame clones and leaves some out. The sample has about 160,000 clones; around 8% are singletons. This specimen belongs to a study of beta chain features in type 1 diabetes. Study context: Analysis included over 100,000,000 sorted cells drawn from all samples.

Deletions cut 2 bases from V and 6 bases from J, with 10 bases between. This CDR3 comprises 13 residues. Germline V lookup: CDR1 SGHTA, CDR2 FQGNSA. Every donor had blood drawn once into heparin, around 120 mL on average. Points from the study as a whole: Insertion counts at VDJ junctions were lower in type 1 diabetes patients, who also showed more deletions there.

What was sequenced was central memory CD4+ T cells from blood. This chain links TRBV7-2 with TRBJ1-1; D is ambiguous. The sequence was collected from a young man in good health. In DNA, the CDR3 is TGTGCCAGCAGCTTATTTGCGGGATCTGAAGCTTTCTTT. Translated: CASSLFAGSEAFF.